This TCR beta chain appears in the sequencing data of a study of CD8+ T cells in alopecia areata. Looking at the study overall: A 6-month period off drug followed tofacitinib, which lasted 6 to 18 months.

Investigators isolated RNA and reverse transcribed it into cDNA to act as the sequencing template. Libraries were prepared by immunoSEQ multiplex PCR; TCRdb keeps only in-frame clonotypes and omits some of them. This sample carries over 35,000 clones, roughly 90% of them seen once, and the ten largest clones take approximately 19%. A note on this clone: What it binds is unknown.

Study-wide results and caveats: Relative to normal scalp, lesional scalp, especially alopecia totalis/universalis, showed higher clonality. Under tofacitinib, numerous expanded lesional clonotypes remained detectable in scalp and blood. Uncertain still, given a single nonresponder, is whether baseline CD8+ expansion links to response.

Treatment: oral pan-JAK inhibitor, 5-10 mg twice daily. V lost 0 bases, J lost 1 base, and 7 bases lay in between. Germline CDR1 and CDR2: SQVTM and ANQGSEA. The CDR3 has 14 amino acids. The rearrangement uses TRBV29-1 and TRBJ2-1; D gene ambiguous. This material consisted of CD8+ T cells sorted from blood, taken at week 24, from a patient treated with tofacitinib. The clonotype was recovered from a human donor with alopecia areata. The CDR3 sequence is CSVEEERSYNEQFF. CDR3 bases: TGCAGCGTTGAAGAGGAGAGGTCCTACAATGAGCAGTTCTTC.